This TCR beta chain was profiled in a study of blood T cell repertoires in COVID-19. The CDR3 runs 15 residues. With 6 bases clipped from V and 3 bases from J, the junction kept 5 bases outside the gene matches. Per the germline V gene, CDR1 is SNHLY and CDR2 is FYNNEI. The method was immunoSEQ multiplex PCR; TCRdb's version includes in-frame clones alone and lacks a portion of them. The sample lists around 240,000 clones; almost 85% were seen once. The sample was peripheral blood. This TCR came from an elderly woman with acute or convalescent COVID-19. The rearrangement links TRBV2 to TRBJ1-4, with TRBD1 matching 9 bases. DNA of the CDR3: TGTGCCAGCAGACAACAGGGGGCGGCTAATGAAAAACTGTTTTTT. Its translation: CASRQQGAANEKLFF.